This TCR beta chain emerged from a study of TIL therapy for anti-PD-1-resistant metastatic lung cancer. On the study more broadly: Patients had a median age of 54 years (range about 38-85). Most patients had lung adenocarcinoma. By whole-exome sequencing, median non-synonymous tumor mutation burden was around 1.4 mutations per megabase.

Study results and limitations: After infusion, TIL clonotypes partly replaced peripheral T cells and declined over months.

This clone was observed a few times. Its antigen is unidentified. Time point denoted: pre-treatment sample, taken before nivolumab and TIL therapy. CDR1 is SEHNR and CDR2 is FQNEAQ in the germline V gene (reference sequence). V lost 3 bases and J 5 bases, leaving 19 bases between the germline ends. The CDR3 runs to 17 residues. This was the immunoSEQ v3 assay. Profiled with immunoSEQ multiplex PCR; TCRdb holds only in-frame clones, not every one. Of approximately 40,000 clones listed, 70% to 75% were seen once; the top ten hold under 7.5%. The chain carries TRBV7-9 and TRBJ1-4; D gene uncertain. This TCR was recovered from a person aged 30 to 80 with non-small cell lung cancer. Sequencing was performed on blood, taken at baseline. This CDR3 reads CASSFSPRAPENEKLFF. DNA for the CDR3: TGTGCCAGCAGCTTTTCGCCCCGGGCCCCGGAGAATGAAAAACTGTTTTTT.